A selection of T cell receptor beta chains follows, all from one sample in a study of cytomegalovirus exposure and HLA in healthy donors. Repertoires were generated with immunoSEQ multiplex PCR, while TCRdb's copy carries only in-frame clones and drops some. The sample carries some 74,000 clones, around three quarters recorded once. Sequencing input: PBMCs. These receptors originate from a male donor in good health and CMV-seronegative. Both conserved end residues are part of each CDR3. A D gene is named only where the DNA matches it firmly. Rows give clone size only sometimes, using once, few, many, or a class for an expanded clone.

CDR3nt: TGTGCCAGTAGTCGCGGACAGGGTCCTTCTGGAAACACCATATATTTT; CDR3aa: CASSRGQGPSGNTIYF; v_gene: TRBV19; d_gene: TRBD1; j_gene: TRBJ1-3; len: 16; abundance: few
CDR3nt: TGTGCCAGCAGCTCCACTAGCGGGGGCCCCCCCCAAGAGACCCAGTACTTC; CDR3aa: CASSSTSGGPPQETQYF; v_gene: TRBV7-2; d_gene: TRBD2; j_gene: TRBJ2-5; len: 17; abundance: .
CDR3nt: TGCGCCAGCAGCTTGGGGGGCGGGGGTCTCTCCTACGAGCAGTACTTC; CDR3aa: CASSLGGGGLSYEQYF; v_gene: TRBV5-1; d_gene: TRBD2; j_gene: TRBJ2-7; len: 16; abundance: .
CDR3nt: TGTGCCAGCAGCGCGGGACAGCGGAACACTGAAGCTTTCTTT; CDR3aa: CASSAGQRNTEAFF; v_gene: TRBV7-6; d_gene: TRBD1; j_gene: TRBJ1-1; len: 14; abundance: few
CDR3nt: TGTGCCAGCAGCGCCTTTTTTGGGGCTGGCTACACCTTC; CDR3aa: CASSAFFGAGYTF; v_gene: TRBV6-5; d_gene: .; j_gene: TRBJ1-2; len: 13; abundance: .
CDR3nt: TGCAGCGTACCCGGGACAGGGACTACGGATACGCAGTATTTT; CDR3aa: CSVPGTGTTDTQYF; v_gene: TRBV29-1; d_gene: TRBD1; j_gene: TRBJ2-3; len: 14; abundance: .
CDR3nt: TGCAGCGTTGAAGTGGGACTAGCGGCCTTCTACAATGAGCAGTTCTTC; CDR3aa: CSVEVGLAAFYNEQFF; v_gene: TRBV29-1; d_gene: TRBD2; j_gene: TRBJ2-1; len: 16; abundance: once
CDR3nt: TGTGCCAGCACGACAGGGTCTGGGGACTATGGCTACACCTTC; CDR3aa: CASTTGSGDYGYTF; v_gene: TRBV7-2; d_gene: TRBD1; j_gene: TRBJ1-2; len: 14; abundance: .
CDR3nt: TGTGCCAGCAGCTCGACGACAGGGGGCACATCCGAGCAGTACTTC; CDR3aa: CASSSTTGGTSEQYF; v_gene: TRBV7-8; d_gene: TRBD1; j_gene: TRBJ2-7; len: 15; abundance: .
CDR3nt: TGCGCCAGCAGCCAAGGGGGACTAGCGGGCCACCTCTACGAGCAGTACTTC; CDR3aa: CASSQGGLAGHLYEQYF; v_gene: TRBV4-1; d_gene: TRBD2; j_gene: TRBJ2-7; len: 17; abundance: .
CDR3nt: TGTGCCAGCAGTTACTCTTATACCGGGGAGCTGTTTTTT; CDR3aa: CASSYSYTGELFF; v_gene: TRBV6-5; d_gene: .; j_gene: TRBJ2-2; len: 13; abundance: .
CDR3nt: TGTGCCAGCAGATCCGGGACAGGGACGAACACTGAAGCTTTCTTT; CDR3aa: CASRSGTGTNTEAFF; v_gene: TRBV6-5; d_gene: TRBD1; j_gene: TRBJ1-1; len: 15; abundance: .
CDR3nt: TGTGCCAGCAGTTACAGGGGGCCTAATTCACCCCTCCACTTT; CDR3aa: CASSYRGPNSPLHF; v_gene: TRBV6-5; d_gene: TRBD1; j_gene: TRBJ1-6; len: 14; abundance: .
CDR3nt: TGTGCCAGCAGCCCAGGGACAGGGTTACGAGAAAAACTGTTTTTT; CDR3aa: CASSPGTGLREKLFF; v_gene: TRBV7-2; d_gene: TRBD1; j_gene: TRBJ1-4; len: 15; abundance: few
CDR3nt: TGTGCCAGCAGCTCGGCGGGGGGGTTGGTAGAGACCCAGTACTTC; CDR3aa: CASSSAGGLVETQYF; v_gene: TRBV7-7; d_gene: TRBD2; j_gene: TRBJ2-5; len: 15; abundance: .
CDR3nt: TGTGCCAGTAGTATAGGACAACCAAACAATGAGCAGTTCTTC; CDR3aa: CASSIGQPNNEQFF; v_gene: TRBV19; d_gene: .; j_gene: TRBJ2-1; len: 14; abundance: .